This T cell receptor beta chain was sequenced for a study of T cells in Graves' hyperthyroidism and ophthalmopathy. Study-wide points: A model of 13 V-J features distinguished ophthalmopathy from stable hyperthyroidism. Blood held most thyroid clonotypes expanded above 0.001 frequency.

There were TCR beta CDR3 regions amplified from RNA transcripts. Using the HTBI primer set, a first-round RT-PCR was run on the TCR CDR3. From the multiplex PCR reads, TCRdb called clonotypes with MiXCR, one entry per CDR3 protein. The sample carries 350,000 to 400,000 distinct CDR3 sequences, about 15% recorded once. From germline, CDR1 is SGDLS and CDR2 YYNGEE. The germline V and J ends were trimmed by 3 bases and 10 bases, with 8 bases remaining between them. The CDR3 consists of 11 residues. This clonotype has a count of ten or more. What it recognizes is unknown. The receptor comes from a woman aged 55-69 years with Graves' hyperthyroidism. Sequenced material: blood. The genes are TRBV9 and TRBJ2-1; the D gene is possibly TRBD2 (5 bases). The CDR3 DNA reads TGTGCCAGCAGCGGGTCGGGGGAGCAGTTCTTC. This encodes CASSGSGEQFF.